This TCR beta chain emerged from a study of blood T cell repertoires in COVID-19. The overall study: Sites across the United States, Italy and Spain contributed samples from acute and convalescent COVID-19. T cells, B-cell-depleted T cells, or PBMCs supplied cDNA or gDNA.

Per the germline V gene, CDR1 is SGHAT and CDR2 is FQNNGV. Trimming cost V 3 bases and J 10 bases, with 15 bases left between them. The CDR3 extends over 14 amino acids. Original processing notes: Reference gene primers were amplified, and this amplification served to estimate nucleated cell counts. Measured with immunoSEQ multiplex PCR; TCRdb has only the in-frame clones, and not every one. Clone size and V and J calls were adopted from that table, with D and trimming inferred from the DNA. Of roughly 140,000 clones in the sample, roughly 79% were seen once. This clonotype was sampled from an older woman with acute or convalescent COVID-19. The V and J genes are TRBV11-2 and TRBJ1-4; TRBD1 is a possible D gene (5 bases). Sequencing input: peripheral blood. This chain's CDR3 is CASSLTQGGGKLFF. The DNA for the CDR3 is TGTGCCAGCAGCTTGACTCAGGGCGGGGGAAAACTGTTTTTT.